The clone carrying this T cell receptor (beta chain) is a singleton in its sample. The target antigen is unknown. J gave up 5 bases and V 5 bases, and 8 bases lay outside the gene matches. The CDR3 is 15 residues long. CDR1 and CDR2 from the germline V gene are LNHDA and SQIVND (reference sequence). Investigators spread the genomic DNA of each subset evenly over several immunoSEQ plates. Under the authors' procedure: Quality scores were absent from the junction-only immunoSEQ sequences, so filtering differed. Method: immunoSEQ multiplex PCR; TCRdb's copy keeps in-frame clones and lacks some. Clone size and the V and J calls come from that table; the DNA yielded D and trimming. The table has 400,000 to 550,000 clones, around 79% seen once. The study enrolled healthy HIV-negative adults without recent acute infections or vaccinations as donors. The data derive from a study of shared clonotypes between healthy human individuals.

Notes on the study in general: Few donors limited the genetic and exposure-history diversity represented.

This TCR derives from a woman in her 40s in good health. Some clones in this sample may be carry-over from other donors' samples. Sequencing was done on a sample of PBMCs. The chain couples TRBV19 to TRBJ1-4, with 7 positions matching TRBD1. CDR3 DNA sequence: TGTGCCAGTAGTCCCACCGGGACAGTAAATGAAAAACTGTTTTTT. Protein: CASSPTGTVNEKLFF.